The 20 T cell receptor beta chains given below trace back to one sample, sequenced in a study of blood T cells in healthy people across ages. A second PCR, run for about 7 to 11 cycles, used a sample-barcoded 5' primer plus a J-beta primer mix. TCRdb itself ran the 5' RACE reads through MiXCR, one entry per CDR3 protein. The table records around 900,000 distinct CDR3 sequences, 25% to 30% of them present only once. Sequencing was done on a sample of blood. These receptors originate from a woman aged 80 or older in good health.

Remarks on this clonotype: A much larger clone differs from this one at a single base, so this may be a read error. The rearrangement links TRBV5-6 to TRBJ1-2; D is uncertain. The CDR3 extends over 15 amino acids. Germline values: CDR1 SGHDT, CDR2 YYEEEE. The CDR3 region has the DNA TGTGTCAGCAGCTTGGCCGGTGTAGGGAGGGATGGCTACACCTTC. Encoded protein: CVSSLAGVGRDGYTF.

This clonotype was seen at least ten times. V gene TRBV20-1 combines with J gene TRBJ2-3, with 7 nucleotides matching TRBD2. The germline CDR1 and CDR2 sequences are DFQATT and SNEGSKA (reference sequence). There are 15 residues in the CDR3. After removal of 5 bases from V and 0 bases from J, the junction contained 8 bases not matched to a gene. The CDR3 spells CSAESRGTSTDTQYF. The CDR3 bases are TGCAGTGCTGAGTCGCGGGGGACTAGCACAGATACGCAGTATTTT.

This chain connects TRBV5-1 to TRBJ1-2, with 9 bases lining up with TRBD1. The J segment lost 8 bases and the V segment lost 4 bases, leaving 12 bases of the junction unmatched. Germline CDR1 reads SGHRS; CDR2 reads YFSETQ. This CDR3 contains 15 residues. The CDR3 here is CASSKGRDRVAGYTF. The CDR3 nucleotides read TGCGCCAGCAGCAAAGGCCGGGACAGGGTAGCCGGCTACACCTTC.

J is TRBJ1-6 and V is TRBV6-2 or TRBV6-3; no definite D call. This CDR3 has 15 amino acids. The germline V and J ends were trimmed by 7 bases and 4 bases, with 14 bases remaining between them. Germline CDR1 reads MNHEY; CDR2 reads SVGEGT. CDR3 amino acids: CASIPGRKYNSPLHF. The CDR3 bases are TGTGCCAGCATTCCCGGACGGAAATATAATTCACCCCTCCACTTT.

About this clonotype: A much larger clone is a single base away; this may be a read error. V is TRBV6-2 or TRBV6-3 and J is TRBJ2-6; 10 nucleotides line up with TRBD1. This CDR3 has 17 amino acids. From germline, CDR1 is MNHEY and CDR2 SVGEGT. Here the CDR3 DNA reads TGTGCCAGCTGCCTTACCGGGACAGGGGTTGGGGCCAACGTCCGGACTTTC. This sequence encodes CASCLTGTGVGANVRTF.

The sample holds many counts of this clonotype. The chain carries TRBV6-5 and TRBJ2-1; D may correspond to TRBD1 or TRBD2 (5 bases each). The CDR3 loop spans 15 amino acids. Germline V gene data show CDR1 as MNHEY and CDR2 as SVGAGI. Trimming left V 6 bases short and J 0 bases short, with 12 bases between. In DNA, the CDR3 is TGTGCCAGCAGACCGACGGGGCCCTCCTACAATGAGCAGTTCTTC. It translates to CASRPTGPSYNEQFF.

This chain connects TRBV19 to TRBJ1-1, with D hard to call. CDR3 length: 14 amino acids. CDR1 is LNHDA and CDR2 is SQIVND in the germline V gene (reference sequence). The germline V and J ends were trimmed by 2 bases and 0 bases, with 7 bases remaining between them. CDR3 protein: CASSISGVNTEAFF. CDR3 DNA sequence: TGTGCCAGTAGTATATCAGGTGTGAACACTGAAGCTTTCTTT.

On this clonotype: A read error may explain this, as a much larger clone is one base away. This chain connects TRBV7-2 to TRBJ2-1, with a possible D match to TRBD2 (5 bases). The CDR3 is made up of 14 amino acids. Per the germline V gene, CDR1 is SGHTA and CDR2 is FQGNSA. The V end lost 0 bases, the J end lost 13 bases, and 16 bases lay between the germline ends. CDR3 loop: CASSLAGRVETQFF. CDR3 nucleotides: TGTGCCAGCAGCTTAGCAGGGCGGGTGGAGACCCAGTTCTTC.

Note on this clonotype: A much larger clone differs from this one at a single base, so this may be a read error. The V and J genes are TRBV7-9 and TRBJ2-5; 16 nucleotides line up with TRBD2. The CDR3 runs to 16 residues. The V and J ends lost 5 bases and 11 bases, in that order; junction bases with no gene match: 11. From germline, CDR1 is SEHNR and CDR2 FQNEAQ (reference sequence). The DNA of the CDR3 is TGTGCCAGCAGCCAACCTAAGGGGACTAGCGGGGGGGAGCAGTACTTC. This sequence encodes CASSQPKGTSGGEQYF.

This clonotype has ten or more counts. V and J are TRBV27 and TRBJ2-1, with 7 bases identical to TRBD1. Germline CDR1 and CDR2: MNHEY and SMNVEV (reference sequence). The CDR3 runs to 14 residues. Trimming at V came to 4 bases and at J to 4 bases, leaving 4 bases not matched to a gene. The CDR3 region has the DNA TGTGCCAGCAGTTCTGGCAGGGGGTACAATGAGCAGTTCTTC. It codes for CASSSGRGYNEQFF.

This clonotype was recorded at least ten times. This chain uses TRBV15 with TRBJ1-2, with TRBD1 matching over 7 bases. The V gene's germline CDR1 is LNHNV and CDR2 YYDKDF (reference sequence). The CDR3 runs 16 residues. J gave up 4 bases and V 3 bases, and 11 bases lay outside the gene matches. DNA for the CDR3: TGTGCCACCAGCAGGGGGGGGACAGCCATCGGCTATGGCTACACCTTC. Residues: CATSRGGTAIGYGYTF.

This clonotype was recorded many times. This chain joins TRBV5-6 and TRBJ2-4, with D perhaps matching TRBD1 (6 bases). Germline V gene data show CDR1 as SGHDT and CDR2 as YYEEEE. The CDR3 length is 17 residues. The V gene lost 4 bases and the J gene lost 0 bases, with 17 bases spanning the gap. CDR3 DNA sequence: TGTGCCAGCAGCCGGGACAAACTAAGTCTAGCCAAAAACATTCAGTACTTC. This sequence encodes CASSRDKLSLAKNIQYF.

This clonotype was found many times. The chain employs TRBV7-2 and TRBJ1-2; 10 nucleotides line up with TRBD1. This CDR3 has 14 amino acids. Trimming cost V 4 bases and J 2 bases; bases outside gene matches: 1. Germline-derived CDR1 and CDR2 are SGHTA and FQGNSA. The CDR3 loop reads CASSSDRGNYGYTF. Here the CDR3 DNA reads TGTGCCAGCAGCTCGGACAGGGGGAACTATGGCTACACCTTC. The full variable domain, in which reference TRBV7-2 and TRBJ1-2 provide the parts outside the CDR3, is GAGVSQSPSNKVTEKGKDVELRCDPISGHTALYWYRQSLGQGLEFLIYFQGNSAPDKSGLPSDRFSAERTGGSVSTLTIQRTQQEDSAVYLCASSSDRGNYGYTFGSGTRLTVV.

This clonotype was counted ten times or more. This chain connects TRBV6-1 to TRBJ1-5; D uncertain. Germline values: CDR1 MNHNS, CDR2 SASEGT. V lost 6 bases and J lost 2, with 11 bases in between. The CDR3 runs 14 residues. As DNA, the CDR3 is TGTGCCAGCAGCGCCATAGGAGGCAATCAGCCCCAGCATTTT. Its translation: CASSAIGGNQPQHF.

The gene calls are TRBV20-1 and TRBJ2-4; TRBD2 matches at 14 bases. Looked up from germline, CDR1 is DFQATT and CDR2 is SNEGSKA (reference sequence). After removal of 5 bases from V and 0 bases from J, the junction contained 9 bases not matched to a gene. The CDR3 totals 18 residues. CDR3 protein: CSASRLAGGTIAKNIQYF. The CDR3, as DNA: TGCAGTGCTTCCAGACTAGCGGGGGGGACCATAGCCAAAAACATTCAGTACTTC.

This clonotype was seen many times. The rearrangement joins TRBV12-3 or TRBV12-4 to TRBJ1-2; 10 bases map to TRBD1. V was clipped by 5 bases and J by 3 bases; unmatched bases: 6. The length of the CDR3 is 15 residues. CDR3 DNA: TGTGCCAGCAGTGCACCGGGACAGGGGCACTATGGCTACACCTTC. The encoded protein is CASSAPGQGHYGYTF.

This clonotype was observed a few times. The CDR3 reads CASSYTGRRGYTF. CDR3 bases: TGTGCCAGCAGTTACACAGGCCGACGTGGCTACACCTTC. V and J are TRBV6-2 or TRBV6-3 and TRBJ1-2; D possibly corresponds to TRBD1 (5 bases). This CDR3 spans 13 amino acids. The V gene lost 2 bases and the J gene lost 7 bases, with 11 bases spanning the gap. The V gene's germline CDR1 is MNHEY and CDR2 SVGEGT.

Of note for this clonotype: Sequence at one end of the junction differs from germline and may be a read error. The chain uses TRBV12-3 or TRBV12-4 and TRBJ2-2, with TRBD1 matching over 7 bases. The CDR3 is 15 residues long. The CDR3 region has the DNA TGTGCCGGCAGCCTCGGACAGGCGGTCACCGGGGAGCTGTTTTTT. Its translation: CAGSLGQAVTGELFF.

This clonotype was picked up many times. V and J are TRBV25-1 and TRBJ2-7; D possibly corresponds to TRBD1 (7 bases). Per germline, CDR1 MGHDK and CDR2 SYGVNS. The CDR3 spans 14 residues. Trimming took 7 bases from V and 2 from J, leaving 15 bases between them. The CDR3 DNA sequence: TGTGCCAGCAAAGACAGGGAGGCCCCCTACGAGCAGTACTTC. This sequence encodes CASKDREAPYEQYF.

As regards this clonotype: This may be a read error, as it is one base from a much larger clone. The CDR3 DNA is TGTGCCACCTCAAATTACGGGGGTGAGACCCAGTACTTC. Translation gives CATSNYGGETQYF. The rearrangement joins TRBV6-5 to TRBJ2-7, with D perhaps matching TRBD2 (6 bases). The DNA matches TRBJ2-5 better at its end, which makes the J call doubtful. Per germline, CDR1 MNHEY and CDR2 SVGAGI. CDR3 length equals 13 residues.